Following are 10 T cell receptor beta chains from one sample sequenced in a study of neoadjuvant anti-PD-1 for oral cavity cancer (dated by TCRdb to the early 2020s). The intended sense of this specimen's time point label: after neoadjuvant nivolumab, at surgical resection. The library was built by means of the immunoSEQ multiplex PCR assay. This is the immuneACCESS table as TCRdb keeps it, with only in-frame sequences that have V and J called. A part of the clones is gone; compared with another copy, unresolved V genes explain less than half, and the rest is unexplained. Across this sample there are fewer than 90,000 clones, with 80% to 90% seen only once. Jointly, the top ten make up approximately 3.6% of the sample. This specimen consisted of PBMCs, obtained after nivolumab (anti-PD-1) treatment. The origin of the receptors is a person between 40 and 85 years old with oral cavity squamous cell carcinoma.

The V call is TRBV7-2, the J call TRBJ2-3; 8 bases agree with TRBD1. CDR1 is SGHTA, CDR2 FQGNSA, per germline. The V and J ends lost 1 base and 2 bases, in that order; junction bases with no gene match: 8. The length of the CDR3 is 17 residues. The DNA for the CDR3 is TGTGCCAGCAGCTTAGACTTGACAGGGGCGTTCACAGATACGCAGTATTTT. This gives the protein CASSLDLTGAFTDTQYF.

J is TRBJ1-4 and V is TRBV10-3; 8 bases agree with TRBD1. CDR1 is ENHRY and CDR2 is SYGVKD in the germline V gene. The CDR3 is 15 amino acids. The V and J ends lost 6 bases and 1 base, in that order; junction bases with no gene match: 4. Written as DNA, the CDR3 is TGTGCCATCAGGGATGGACAGGGAACTAATGAAAAACTGTTTTTT. It encodes CAIRDGQGTNEKLFF.

The chain carries TRBV6-5 and TRBJ1-2; TRBD1 matches 11 bases. The CDR3 covers 14 residues. Germline assignment: CDR1 MNHEY and CDR2 SVGAGI. V shed 6 bases, J shed 8 bases, and the junction held 8 bases outside the gene matches. The CDR3 reads CASRLPGQGGGYTF. The DNA of the CDR3 is TGTGCCAGCAGACTCCCGGGACAGGGGGGAGGCTACACCTTC.

The chain joins TRBV18 to TRBJ2-7, with D uncertain. Germline V gives CDR1 KGHSH, CDR2 LQKENI. CDR3 size: 15 residues. Trimming cost V 3 bases and J 2 bases, with 14 bases left between them. CDR3 sequence (DNA): TGTGCCAGCTCACCGTCGGGTAGGGCAGCCTACGAGCAGTACTTC. As protein: CASSPSGRAAYEQYF.

The chain links TRBV14 to TRBJ2-2; no clear D gene. With 2 bases removed from V and 6 bases from J, the gap between germline ends came to 4 bases. Germline CDR1 SGHDN, CDR2 FVKESK. The CDR3 has 12 residues. Here the CDR3 reads CASSQMPGELFF. CDR3 nucleotide sequence: TGTGCCAGCAGCCAAATGCCCGGGGAGCTGTTTTTT.

The chain has TRBV5-1 and TRBJ2-7; the match to TRBD2 covers 8 bases. The CDR3 spans 15 residues. V lost 6 bases and J lost 2; bases outside the gene matches: 10. Looked up from germline, CDR1 is SGHRS and CDR2 is YFSETQ. The CDR3 bases are TGCGCCAGCACCCCAGGTAGCGGGGTTACCTACGAGCAGTACTTC. Protein product: CASTPGSGVTYEQYF.

The genes are TRBV7-9 and TRBJ1-2, with D hard to call. With 2 bases removed from V and 2 bases from J, the gap between germline ends came to 9 bases. This CDR3 has 14 amino acids. Per the germline V gene, CDR1 is SEHNR and CDR2 is FQNEAQ (reference sequence). CDR3 sequence: CASSLQALNYGYTF. The CDR3 nucleotides read TGTGCCAGCAGCTTACAGGCCTTAAACTATGGCTACACCTTC.

The chain employs TRBV2 and TRBJ2-1; 11 bases agree with TRBD2. The J segment lost 8 bases and the V segment lost 7 bases, leaving 16 bases of the junction unmatched. The CDR3 has 17 residues. Germline V gives CDR1 SNHLY, CDR2 FYNNEI. The CDR3 reads CASKERPTSGNRDEQFF. CDR3 sequence (DNA): TGTGCCAGCAAGGAACGGCCGACTAGCGGGAACAGAGATGAGCAGTTCTTC. The full variable domain, completed using reference TRBV2 and TRBJ2-1, is EPEVTQTPSHQVTQMGQEVILRCVPISNHLYFYWYRQILGQKVEFLVSFYNNEISEKSEIFDDQFSVERPDGSNFTLKIRSTKLEDSAMYFCASKERPTSGNRDEQFFGPGTRLTVL.

This clone was seen a handful of times. The chain recombines TRBV28 with TRBJ2-7; D might be TRBD2 (6 bases). Germline lookup yields CDR1 MDHEN and CDR2 SYDVKM. Trimming shortened V by 4 bases and J by 4 bases, and 14 bases separated the two germline ends. CDR3 size: 14 residues. The CDR3 sequence is CASSSPTGVYEQYF. The CDR3 DNA follows: TGTGCCAGCAGTTCCCCGACGGGAGTTTACGAGCAGTACTTC. The variable domain in full, completed from reference TRBV28 and TRBJ2-7, reads DVKVTQSSRYLVKRTGEKVFLECVQDMDHENMFWYRQDPGLGLRLIYFSYDVKMKEKGDIPEGYSVSREKKERFSLILESASTNQTSMYLCASSSPTGVYEQYFGPGTRLTVT.

The chain employs TRBV4-1 and TRBJ2-5; 7 bases map to TRBD1. Germline V gene data show CDR1 as MGHRA and CDR2 as YSYEKL. The CDR3 extends over 19 amino acids. The V segment lost 0 bases and the J segment 7 bases; nucleotides outside the gene matches: 20. CDR3 coding DNA: TGCGCCAGCAGCCAAGAAGTTGGGTTCGGGACAGCCCTTCGGGGGACCCAGTACTTC. Its protein is CASSQEVGFGTALRGTQYF.